The rows below give T cell receptor beta chains drawn from one sample of a study of T cell responses to AZD1222 COVID-19 vaccine. The protocol was immunoSEQ multiplex PCR, while the TCRdb copy is restricted to in-frame clones and leaves out a portion. The data hold about 140,000 clones, with approximately 90% observed a single time. This material consisted of peripheral blood, taken on day 0 of AZD1222 vaccination. These receptor sequences come from an adult in good health. The CDR3 runs from the conserved cysteine through the conserved F or W. The D gene is left open where the match is weak. The listing skips clone size in some rows; elsewhere it reads once, few, many or a size class.

D: NA; size: NA; J: TRBJ2-7; V: TRBV3-1/TRBV3-2; DNA: TGTGCCAGCAGCCAAGGTGGCGGCTACGAGCAGTACTTC; CDR3: CASSQGGGYEQYF
D: NA; size: NA; J: TRBJ1-1; V: TRBV28; DNA: TGTGCCAGCAGGGGGAGGACTGAAGCTTTCTTT; CDR3: CASRGRTEAFF
D: NA; size: NA; J: TRBJ1-4; V: TRBV30; DNA: TGTGCCTGGAGTGTAGGGGGAGAAAAACTGTTTTTT; CDR3: CAWSVGGEKLFF
D: NA; size: NA; J: TRBJ1-2; V: TRBV29-1; DNA: TGCAGCGTTGACCTGGGGGCAGGGCTCTATGGCTACACCTTC; CDR3: CSVDLGAGLYGYTF
D: TRBD2; size: NA; J: TRBJ2-2; V: TRBV7-9; DNA: TGTGCCAGCAGCTTGCGGCGGGTAGCGGGAAACACCGGGGAGCTGTTTTTT; CDR3: CASSLRRVAGNTGELFF
D: TRBD2; size: NA; J: TRBJ2-3; V: TRBV5-1; DNA: TGCGCCAGCAGCTTGGGGACTAGCGGGATCCCCACAGATACGCAGTATTTT; CDR3: CASSLGTSGIPTDTQYF
D: NA; size: NA; J: TRBJ2-4; V: TRBV4-2; DNA: TGTGCCAGCAAACACCCCAGCCACCCACAGGGAACGGGGGCCAAAAACATTCAGTACTTC; CDR3: CASKHPSHPQGTGAKNIQYF
D: NA; size: NA; J: TRBJ1-5; V: TRBV28; DNA: TGTGCCAGTTGGACAGGCAATCAGCCCCAGCATTTT; CDR3: CASWTGNQPQHF
D: TRBD1; size: NA; J: TRBJ2-7; V: TRBV5-1; DNA: TGCGCCAGCAGCTTGATTGGGACAGGGGGCTACGAGCAGTACTTC; CDR3: CASSLIGTGGYEQYF
D: NA; size: NA; J: TRBJ1-1; V: TRBV10-1; DNA: TGCGCCAGCAGTGAGTCAATGATAGGGACACGGGCGGGGACTGAAGCTTTCTTT; CDR3: CASSESMIGTRAGTEAFF
D: TRBD1; size: NA; J: TRBJ2-7; V: TRBV23-1; DNA: TGCGCCAGCAGTCACTCTGGGACAGGAAGCTATTGGCAGTACTTC; CDR3: CASSHSGTGSYWQYF
D: TRBD1; size: once; J: TRBJ2-7; V: TRBV18; DNA: TGTGCCAGCTCACGATACAGGGACAGGGACTCCTACGAGCAGTACTTC; CDR3: CASSRYRDRDSYEQYF
D: TRBD2; size: NA; J: TRBJ2-2; V: TRBV4-2; DNA: TGTGCCAGCAGCCCAGCGGGGGAGGTCACCGGGGAGCTGTTTTTT; CDR3: CASSPAGEVTGELFF
D: NA; size: NA; J: TRBJ2-1; V: TRBV9; DNA: TGTGCCAGCAGTCCCAGCGGGTCCAGCTCCTACAATGAGCAGTTCTTC; CDR3: CASSPSGSSSYNEQFF
D: NA; size: NA; J: TRBJ1-1; V: TRBV27; DNA: TGTGCCAGCAGTTTATCGCAGGGTGGAACTGAAGCTTTCTTT; CDR3: CASSLSQGGTEAFF
D: TRBD2; size: NA; J: TRBJ2-5; V: TRBV30; DNA: TGTGCCTGGAGTGTACGCCTAGCGGGAGGGCCTAACCCCCCTAAACAGACCCAGTACTTC; CDR3: CAWSVRLAGGPNPPKQTQYF
D: TRBD2; size: NA; J: TRBJ2-7; V: TRBV28; DNA: TGTGCCAGCAGTTTAGAAGGCGGGAGTGGTGACGAGCAGTACTTC; CDR3: CASSLEGGSGDEQYF
D: NA; size: NA; J: TRBJ2-7; V: TRBV7-3; DNA: TGTGCCAGCAGCTTAAATGGGATGAGAGGGATGGCCGAGCAGTACTTC; CDR3: CASSLNGMRGMAEQYF
D: NA; size: NA; J: TRBJ2-1; V: TRBV14; DNA: TGTGCCAGCAGCCAAGATCTTTCCGATGAGCAGTTCTTC; CDR3: CASSQDLSDEQFF
D: TRBD2; size: once; J: TRBJ2-1; V: TRBV7-8; DNA: TGTGCCAGCAGCTCAAATAGCGGGACTTTAACCAAGGACAATGAGCAGTTCTTC; CDR3: CASSSNSGTLTKDNEQFF
D: NA; size: NA; J: TRBJ2-7; V: TRBV11-3; DNA: TGTGCCAGCAGCACCGACGGTAACTCCTACGAGCAGTACTTC; CDR3: CASSTDGNSYEQYF
D: NA; size: NA; J: TRBJ2-7; V: TRBV11-3; DNA: TGTGCCAGCAGCTTAGATCTGCGGGTCCACGAGCAGTACTTC; CDR3: CASSLDLRVHEQYF
D: NA; size: NA; J: TRBJ2-1; V: TRBV6-4; DNA: TGTGCCAGCAGTGTCTCAGGGTCCCCCGGTGAGCAGTTCTTC; CDR3: CASSVSGSPGEQFF
D: NA; size: NA; J: TRBJ1-6; V: TRBV10-3; DNA: TGTGCCATCAGTGAGTCAGCGAGCTATAATTCACCCCTCCACTTT; CDR3: CAISESASYNSPLHF
D: NA; size: NA; J: TRBJ2-7; V: TRBV7-2; DNA: TGTGCCAGCAGCCACCGGGGATCCTACGAGCAGTACTTC; CDR3: CASSHRGSYEQYF
D: NA; size: NA; J: TRBJ1-1; V: TRBV4-3; DNA: TGCGCCAGCAGCCAAGATACATCCCTCGGCGCTGAAGCTTTCTTT; CDR3: CASSQDTSLGAEAFF
D: NA; size: few; J: TRBJ1-5; V: TRBV2; DNA: TGTGCCAGCAGGACTCTGAGAAGCAATCAGCCCCAGCATTTT; CDR3: CASRTLRSNQPQHF
D: NA; size: NA; J: TRBJ1-1; V: TRBV28; DNA: TGTGCCAGCAGTCCCCCTGTGGAGAAAAAAAGAGCTTTCTTT; CDR3: CASSPPVEKKRAFF
D: NA; size: few; J: TRBJ2-7; V: TRBV27; DNA: TGTGCCAGCAGTTTATGGGCAGGGTGGGAGCAGTACTTC; CDR3: CASSLWAGWEQYF
D: TRBD2; size: NA; J: TRBJ2-7; V: TRBV7-2; DNA: TGTGCCAGCAGCCAAGTCCCGGGACTAGCGGGAGGTACCTACGAGCAGTACTTC; CDR3: CASSQVPGLAGGTYEQYF
D: NA; size: NA; J: TRBJ1-6; V: TRBV11-2; DNA: TGTGCCAGCAGCTTTAGAGGAACCCTTATTAATTCACCCCTCCACTTT; CDR3: CASSFRGTLINSPLHF
D: NA; size: NA; J: TRBJ1-1; V: TRBV7-2; DNA: TGTGCCAGCAGCTTAGTGAACTCCCAAGCTTTCTTT; CDR3: CASSLVNSQAFF
D: NA; size: NA; J: TRBJ1-5; V: TRBV5-5; DNA: TGTGCCAGCAGCGTGGGGAGCAATCAGCCCCAGCATTTT; CDR3: CASSVGSNQPQHF